These 17 T cell receptor beta chains were all obtained from the same sample, sequenced in a study of blood T cell repertoires in COVID-19. Libraries were prepared by immunoSEQ multiplex PCR; TCRdb keeps only in-frame clonotypes and omits some of them. There are about 150,000 clones in the sample; about 89% occur only once, and about 0.55% lies in the top ten. The sample taken for sequencing was peripheral blood. These receptors came from a man aged 50 or older with acute or convalescent COVID-19.

The chain carries TRBV7-2 and TRBJ2-1, with 12 bases aligning to TRBD2. The J segment lost 4 bases and the V segment lost 4 bases, leaving 5 bases of the junction unmatched. Germline values: CDR1 SGHTA, CDR2 FQGNSA. CDR3 size: 16 residues. The CDR3 DNA is TGTGCCAGCAGCTCTAGACTAGCGGGGGCGTACAATGAGCAGTTCTTC. Translated, it gives CASSSRLAGAYNEQFF.

The CDR3 loop reads CSAADDEGAEAFF. CDR3 coding DNA: TGCAGCGCCGCGGACGACGAGGGCGCTGAAGCTTTCTTT. The V call is TRBV29-1, the J call TRBJ1-1; D is unresolved. Germline values: CDR1 SQVTM, CDR2 ANQGSEA. The CDR3 is 13 amino acids. The V end lost 7 bases, the J end lost 6 bases, and 18 bases lay between the germline ends.

This clone was seen just once. The chain joins TRBV3-1 (or the pseudogene TRBV3-2) to TRBJ2-4, with TRBD1 matching 7 bases. Per the germline V gene, CDR1 is LGHDT and CDR2 is YNNKEL (reference sequence). The CDR3 is 13 amino acids. J lost 7 bases, V lost 4 bases, and 4 bases had no gene match. CDR3 nucleotides: TGTGCCAGCAGCCTCTCGGGACAGAACATTCAGTACTTC. Translation gives CASSLSGQNIQYF.

The chain couples TRBV28 to TRBJ1-5; 7 nucleotides agree with TRBD1. The germline gives CDR1 MDHEN, CDR2 SYDVKM. The J segment lost 5 bases and the V segment lost 3 bases, leaving 1 base of the junction unmatched. The CDR3 runs to 13 residues. The CDR3 protein is CASSFQGDQPQHF. The CDR3 nucleotides are TGTGCCAGCAGTTTCCAGGGGGATCAGCCCCAGCATTTT.

The V gene is TRBV20-1, the J gene TRBJ2-1; tentative D call: TRBD2 (6 bases). Trimming removed 3 bases from V and 8 bases from J, with 8 bases in between. Germline CDR1 reads DFQATT; CDR2 reads SNEGSKA (reference sequence). This CDR3 comprises 11 residues. CDR3: CSASSGHEQFF. The CDR3 nucleotides read TGCAGTGCTAGCAGCGGGCATGAGCAGTTCTTC.

Here the CDR3 DNA reads TGTGCCAGCAGTTACGACCCGGGGGTTAACTATGGCTACACCTTC. It translates to CASSYDPGVNYGYTF. J is TRBJ1-2 and V is TRBV6-2 or TRBV6-3; perhaps TRBD1 as D (5 bases). Germline CDR1 reads MNHEY; CDR2 reads SVGEGT. CDR3 size: 15 residues. V was trimmed by 2 bases and J by 1 base, leaving 11 bases between them.

In this sample, this clone turned up once. This chain uses TRBV19 with TRBJ2-7, with D maybe TRBD1 (5 bases). Trimming took 4 bases from V and 5 from J, leaving 12 bases between them. The CDR3 covers 13 residues. The V gene's germline CDR1 is LNHDA and CDR2 SQIVND (reference sequence). In DNA, the CDR3 is TGTGCCAGTAGTAGACAGAGATTCGACGAGCAGTACTTC. Translated: CASSRQRFDEQYF.

The genes are TRBV5-4 and TRBJ2-1; TRBD2 might be the D (5 bases). Trimming cost V 0 bases and J 7 bases, with 14 bases left between them. The CDR3 has 15 residues. From germline, CDR1 is SGHNT and CDR2 YYREEE (reference sequence). CDR3 sequence reads: CASSLGSGGLNEQFF. For the CDR3, the DNA is TGTGCCAGCAGCTTGGGGAGCGGAGGTTTGAATGAGCAGTTCTTC.

The gene calls are TRBV7-9 and TRBJ1-5; D unresolved. Trimming stripped 1 base from V and 2 bases from J, with 9 bases between. From germline, CDR1 is SEHNR and CDR2 FQNEAQ (reference sequence). This CDR3 is built from 15 residues. This CDR3 reads CASSLDSTGNQPQHF. The CDR3 DNA is TGTGCCAGCAGCTTAGACAGTACAGGCAATCAGCCCCAGCATTTT.

The chain uses TRBV28 and TRBJ1-1, with D tentatively TRBD1 (6 bases). Per the germline V gene, CDR1 is MDHEN and CDR2 is SYDVKM. Trimming left V 6 bases short and J 8 bases short, with 16 bases between. The CDR3 loop spans 13 amino acids. CDR3 region: CASSLGASAEAFF. In DNA form, the CDR3 reads TGTGCCAGCAGCCTGGGGGCATCTGCCGAAGCTTTCTTT.

The chain employs TRBV4-2 and TRBJ1-1; D remains ambiguous. V lost 2 bases to trimming and J lost 1 base, with 5 bases between them. This CDR3 is 13 amino acids long. CDR1 is LGHNA and CDR2 is YNFKEQ in the germline V gene. The CDR3 region is CASSQRQNTEAFF. The CDR3 DNA is TGTGCCAGCAGCCAACGACAGAACACTGAAGCTTTCTTT.

The chain is built from TRBV6-5 and TRBJ2-7; 10 bases map to TRBD1. Losses at the gene ends were 10 bases for V and 1 base for J; bases not matched to a gene: 7. The germline gives CDR1 MNHEY, CDR2 SVGAGI. The CDR3 runs 14 residues. The DNA of the CDR3 is TGTGCCACCGGGGACAGGGGTTCTTCCTACGAGCAGTACTTC. This gives the protein CATGDRGSSYEQYF.

The sample holds one count of this clone. The V and J genes are TRBV7-8 and TRBJ2-2, with TRBD2 matching 8 bases. The junction had 6 bases not matched to a gene; V was cut back by 5 bases and J by 1 base. CDR1 SGHVS and CDR2 FQNEAQ come from the germline V gene. The CDR3 covers 16 residues. This CDR3 is CASSMTTSVNTGELFF. The CDR3, as DNA: TGTGCCAGCAGCATGACGACTAGCGTGAACACCGGGGAGCTGTTTTTT.

This clone occurred a few times. The V gene is TRBV6-2 or TRBV6-3, the J gene TRBJ2-7; 7 positions agree with TRBD1. The trim removed 2 bases at V and 1 base at J, leaving 2 bases unmatched. The length of the CDR3 is 14 residues. Looked up from germline, CDR1 is MNHEY and CDR2 is SVGEGT. CDR3 sequence: CASSYEQGSYEQYV. The CDR3 DNA is TGTGCCAGCAGTTACGAACAGGGGTCCTACGAGCAGTACGTC.

The J gene is TRBJ1-5, the V gene TRBV6-5; maybe TRBD1 (5 bases). Germline CDR1 is MNHEY and CDR2 is SVGAGI. The CDR3 loop spans 14 amino acids. The V end lost 2 bases, the J end lost 0 bases, and 5 bases lay between the germline ends. The CDR3 coding sequence is TGTGCCAGCAGTTACGACAGTAGCAATCAGCCCCAGCATTTT. It yields the protein CASSYDSSNQPQHF.

The chain carries TRBV11-2 and TRBJ1-1, with D uncertain. The CDR3 has 14 amino acids. The ends were cut back, 3 bases at V and 1 base at J, with 9 bases in the middle. The V gene's germline CDR1 is SGHAT and CDR2 FQNNGV. CDR3 sequence reads: CASSFSGKNTEAFF. CDR3 coding DNA: TGTGCCAGCAGCTTTTCGGGTAAGAACACTGAAGCTTTCTTT. The variable domain in full, completed from reference TRBV11-2 and TRBJ1-1, reads EAGVAQSPRYKIIEKRQSVAFWCNPISGHATLYWYQQILGQGPKLLIQFQNNGVVDDSQLPKDRFSAERLKGVDSTLKIQPAKLEDSAVYLCASSFSGKNTEAFFGQGTRLTVV.

This rearrangement joins TRBV12-3 or TRBV12-4 to TRBJ2-7; possibly TRBD1 for D (5 bases). The CDR3 contains 13 residues. V was clipped by 3 bases and J by 2 bases, with 8 bases between them. This chain's CDR3 is CASSLLGPYEQYF. DNA of the CDR3: TGTGCCAGCAGTTTGTTGGGGCCCTACGAGCAGTACTTC.